Each of the 31 T cell receptor beta chains below was sequenced from the same sample in a study of beta chain features in type 1 diabetes. No antigen is known for these receptors. Expressed TCRB transcripts were sequenced, since all the RNA that had been isolated was reverse transcribed. Clones were read by immunoSEQ multiplex PCR, and TCRdb kept only the in-frame ones, dropping some. Found here are 640,000 or so clones, around an eighth of them singletons; the top ten hold 0.04%. Study results and caveats: There was a moderate but significant shortening of TCRB CDR3s in all four CD4+ subsets of Type 1 diabetes patients.

Material for sequencing was naive CD4+ T cells from blood. The receptors were gathered from a man younger than 35 with type 1 diabetes.

This clone came up a few times. The CDR3 here is CASSPGTSLYPYF. In nucleotides, the CDR3 is TGTGCCAGCAGCCCGGGGACTAGCCTATATCCGTATTTT. The J gene is TRBJ2-3, the V gene TRBV7-9, with TRBD2 matching 9 bases. This CDR3 has 13 residues. Trimming cost V 5 bases and J 14 bases; bases outside gene matches: 11. Germline V gene lookup returns CDR1 SEHNR and CDR2 FQNEAQ (reference sequence).

This clone was seen a handful of times. The CDR3 loop is CSGGSGLSTDTQYF. Written as DNA, the CDR3 is TGCAGCGGGGGGAGCGGACTTAGCACAGATACGCAGTATTTT. V and J are TRBV29-1 and TRBJ2-3, with D possibly being TRBD1 or TRBD2 (5 bases each). V lost 7 bases, J lost 0 bases, and 14 bases lay in between. Germline V gene sequence: CDR1 SQVTM, CDR2 ANQGSEA. The CDR3 length is 14 residues.

The V call is TRBV28, the J call TRBJ1-2; D gene ambiguous. Trimming removed 7 bases from V and 3 bases from J, with 12 bases in between. Germline values: CDR1 MDHEN, CDR2 SYDVKM. CDR3 size: 13 residues. CDR3 amino acids: CASTPSLDYGYTF. The CDR3 DNA reads TGTGCCAGCACCCCGTCGTTGGACTATGGCTACACCTTC.

This clone was counted only a few times. V and J are TRBV9 and TRBJ2-1; no definite D call. With 3 bases removed from V and 4 bases from J, the gap between germline ends came to 2 bases. CDR1 and CDR2 from the germline V gene are SGDLS and YYNGEE. The CDR3 loop spans 11 amino acids. CDR3 bases: TGTGCCAGCAGCGAGTACAATGAGCAGTTCTTC. This sequence encodes CASSEYNEQFF.

For this clone: Distinct nucleotide sequences in the sample also encode this CDR3. The chain has TRBV7-9 and TRBJ2-3; 10 bases are a match to TRBD2. Trimming removed 6 bases from V and 1 base from J; junction bases left unmatched: 4. The CDR3 totals 15 residues. Germline CDR1 is SEHNR and CDR2 is FQNEAQ (reference sequence). The CDR3 DNA is TGTGCCAGCAGTTCCACTAGCGGGGGCACAGATACGCAGTATTTT. Amino acid sequence: CASSSTSGGTDTQYF.

The chain joins TRBV30 to TRBJ1-6; the D is unclear. Germline lookup yields CDR1 GTSNPN and CDR2 SVGIG (reference sequence). V gave up 3 bases and J gave up 0 bases, with 9 bases separating them. The CDR3 runs 15 residues. CDR3 DNA sequence: TGTGCCTGGAGCCTTCTAAGCTCCTATAATTCACCCCTCCACTTT. Translated, it gives CAWSLLSSYNSPLHF.

This clone was observed a handful of times. The chain carries TRBV18 and TRBJ2-2; D may be TRBD1 (5 bases). From germline, CDR1 is KGHSH and CDR2 LQKENI. Trimming took 1 base from V and 5 from J, leaving 11 bases between them. The CDR3 runs 15 residues. The CDR3 loop is CASSPLRGETGELFF. The CDR3 coding sequence is TGTGCCAGCTCACCACTAAGGGGTGAGACCGGGGAGCTGTTTTTT.

The table lists this clone with a few counts. The chain uses TRBV7-2 and TRBJ2-7; TRBD2 is a possible D gene (6 bases). V lost 3 bases to trimming and J lost 2 bases, with 11 bases between them. The CDR3 is 14 amino acids. CDR1 and CDR2 from the germline V gene are SGHTA and FQGNSA. CDR3 bases: TGTGCCAGCAGCTTGGTTGCGGGGCCCTACGAGCAGTACTTC. This gives the protein CASSLVAGPYEQYF.

In this sample, this clone turned up a few times. One end of the junction fails to match germline, which may point to a read error. The chain employs TRBV7-7 and TRBJ2-1; 8 bases are a match to TRBD2. Germline V gives CDR1 SSHAT, CDR2 FNYEAQ (reference sequence). The CDR3 runs to 13 residues. The DNA for the CDR3 is TGTGCTAGCAGCTTAGTAGCAGCGGGAGTACAGTTCTTC. Residues: CASSLVAAGVQFF.

The sample holds one count of this clone. The chain employs TRBV7-2 and TRBJ1-2, with 10 bases fitting TRBD1. Germline V gene sequence: CDR1 SGHTA, CDR2 FQGNSA. The trim removed 2 bases at V and 7 bases at J, leaving 4 bases unmatched. The CDR3 is 14 amino acids. In DNA, the CDR3 is TGTGCCAGCAGCTTATGGGGACAGGGGAGTGGCTACACCTTC. This encodes CASSLWGQGSGYTF.

This clone showed up just a few times. The chain joins TRBV6-1 to TRBJ1-1; no clear D. The CDR3 consists of 14 residues. Germline-derived CDR1 and CDR2 are MNHNS and SASEGT. V lost 0 bases, J lost 0 bases, and 5 bases lay in between. The CDR3 is CASSEADLNTEAFF. CDR3 nucleotide sequence: TGTGCCAGCAGTGAAGCGGACCTGAACACTGAAGCTTTCTTT.

The sample holds a few counts of this clone. The rearrangement links TRBV6-6 to TRBJ2-3, with D unresolved. The CDR3 spans 12 residues. Trimming removed 5 bases at V and 0 bases at J, with 3 bases between. CDR1 and CDR2 (germline): MNHNY, SVGAGI (reference sequence). Here the CDR3 reads CASSASTDTQYF. Written as DNA, the CDR3 is TGTGCCAGCAGTGCCAGCACAGATACGCAGTATTTT.

This clone turned up a few times. The sample has other DNA sequences that encode this CDR3 too. This chain uses TRBV5-1 with TRBJ2-2, with a possible D match to TRBD1 (6 bases). The CDR3 is made up of 14 amino acids. Germline V gives CDR1 SGHRS, CDR2 YFSETQ. V lost 4 bases to trimming and J lost 1 base, with 8 bases between them. The CDR3 reads CASSLDRNTGELFF. CDR3 DNA: TGCGCCAGCAGCCTGGACAGGAACACCGGGGAGCTGTTTTTT. The variable domain in full, completed from reference TRBV5-1 and TRBJ2-2, reads KAGVTQTPRYLIKTRGQQVTLSCSPISGHRSVSWYQQTPGQGLQFLFEYFSETQRNKGNFPGRFSGRQFSNSRSEMNVSTLELGDSALYLCASSLDRNTGELFFGEGSRLTVL.

The chain recombines TRBV9 with TRBJ1-3; no clear D. Germline CDR1 is SGDLS and CDR2 is YYNGEE. The CDR3 has 13 residues. The V end lost 3 bases, the J end lost 0 bases, and 4 bases lay between the germline ends. This CDR3 is CASSAHSGNTIYF. The CDR3 DNA sequence: TGTGCCAGCAGCGCCCACTCTGGAAACACCATATATTTT. The variable domain in full, completed from reference TRBV9 and TRBJ1-3, reads DSGVTQTPKHLITATGQRVTLRCSPRSGDLSVYWYQQSLDQGLQFLIQYYNGEERAKGNILERFSAQQFPDLHSELNLSSLELGDSALYFCASSAHSGNTIYFGEGSWLTVV.

The chain couples TRBV2 to TRBJ1-1, with 7 bases lining up with TRBD1. CDR3 length equals 12 residues. The germline gives CDR1 SNHLY, CDR2 FYNNEI. The ends lost 2 bases at V and 11 bases at J; junction bases unmatched: 5. CDR3 DNA: TGTGCCAGCAGTGAATTACAGGGGACTGCTTTCTTT. Protein sequence: CASSELQGTAFF.

This clone was found a few times. The V call is TRBV30, the J call TRBJ2-1; 7 nucleotides agree with TRBD1. The germline V gene has CDR1 GTSNPN and CDR2 SVGIG (reference sequence). V trimming: 2 bases; J trimming: 7 bases; junction bases outside the gene matches: 8. CDR3 size: 14 residues. The CDR3 sequence: CAWSPWTGLNEQFF. The CDR3 DNA follows: TGTGCCTGGAGTCCTTGGACAGGCTTGAATGAGCAGTTCTTC. Together with reference TRBV30 and TRBJ2-1, the CDR3 gives the full variable domain: SQTIHQWPATLVQPVGSPLSLECTVEGTSNPNLYWYRQAAGRGLQLLFYSVGIGQISSEVPQNLSASRPQDRQFILSSKKLLLSDSGFYLCAWSPWTGLNEQFFGPGTRLTVL.

This clone was found a few times. This rearrangement joins TRBV30 to TRBJ2-1; D call uncertain. Germline V lookup: CDR1 GTSNPN, CDR2 SVGIG (reference sequence). This CDR3 has 11 amino acids. The ends were cut back, 4 bases at V and 2 bases at J, with 3 bases in the middle. CDR3 sequence reads: CAWTTYNEQFF. The CDR3 DNA sequence: TGTGCCTGGACAACCTACAATGAGCAGTTCTTC. The variable domain in full, with the rest retrieved from reference TRBV30 and TRBJ2-1, is SQTIHQWPATLVQPVGSPLSLECTVEGTSNPNLYWYRQAAGRGLQLLFYSVGIGQISSEVPQNLSASRPQDRQFILSSKKLLLSDSGFYLCAWTTYNEQFFGPGTRLTVL.

This clone came up a few times. The chain is built from TRBV18 and TRBJ2-7; D is undetermined. V was clipped by 6 bases and J by 0 bases, with 15 bases between them. Germline loops: CDR1 KGHSH, CDR2 LQKENI. CDR3 length: 15 amino acids. In DNA form, the CDR3 reads TGTGCCAGCTCTGTAATCGGGCGGAGCTCCTACGAGCAGTACTTC. The encoded protein is CASSVIGRSSYEQYF. Combining the CDR3 with reference TRBV18 and TRBJ2-7 gives the whole variable domain NAGVMQNPRHLVRRRGQEARLRCSPMKGHSHVYWYRQLPEEGLKFMVYLQKENIIDESGMPKERFSAEFPKEGPSILRIQQVVRGDSAAYFCASSVIGRSSYEQYFGPGTRLTVT.

The V gene is TRBV18, the J gene TRBJ2-7; D not certain. The V and J ends lost 3 bases and 6 bases respectively, with 9 bases between them. The CDR3 has 12 amino acids. Germline CDR1 reads KGHSH; CDR2 reads LQKENI. The CDR3 DNA reads TGTGCCAGCTCACCCCTCGTCGGCGAGCAGTACTTC. This encodes CASSPLVGEQYF.

The rearrangement links TRBV5-1 to TRBJ2-2; D unresolved. This CDR3 is 13 amino acids long. Germline V gene sequence: CDR1 SGHRS, CDR2 YFSETQ. V lost 2 bases and J lost 5, with 7 bases in between. The CDR3 nucleotides are TGCGCCAGCAGCTTTAGTGGAACCGGGGAGCTGTTTTTT. It is translated as CASSFSGTGELFF.

The rearrangement joins TRBV7-2 to TRBJ2-5; weak D call: TRBD1 (5 bases). The V gene lost 2 bases and the J gene lost 6 bases, with 10 bases spanning the gap. Germline V gene sequence: CDR1 SGHTA, CDR2 FQGNSA. This CDR3 spans 13 amino acids. The CDR3 bases are TGTGCCAGCAGCTTAACAGACAGAAAGACCCAGTACTTC. This sequence encodes CASSLTDRKTQYF.

This clone was recorded a few times. This chain uses TRBV5-1 with TRBJ2-5, with TRBD2 identical over 10 bases. The CDR3 length is 15 residues. Looked up from germline, CDR1 is SGHRS and CDR2 is YFSETQ. Trimming at V came to 2 bases and at J to 7 bases, leaving 8 bases not matched to a gene. The CDR3 reads CASSFSSGGPRTQYF. The CDR3 DNA is TGCGCCAGCAGCTTCTCTAGCGGGGGTCCGCGGACCCAGTACTTC. The variable domain in full, with the rest retrieved from reference TRBV5-1 and TRBJ2-5, is KAGVTQTPRYLIKTRGQQVTLSCSPISGHRSVSWYQQTPGQGLQFLFEYFSETQRNKGNFPGRFSGRQFSNSRSEMNVSTLELGDSALYLCASSFSSGGPRTQYFGPGTRLLVL.

This clone turned up a few times. The rearrangement uses TRBV7-9 and TRBJ2-7, with D hard to call. CDR3 length: 14 residues. Germline V gives CDR1 SEHNR, CDR2 FQNEAQ (reference sequence). Trimming stripped 1 base from V and 6 bases from J, with 13 bases between. CDR3 sequence (DNA): TGTGCCAGCAGCTTAGGGATTCGTGTAGGCGAGCAGTACTTC. It is translated as CASSLGIRVGEQYF. The whole variable domain, remainder taken from reference TRBV7-9 and TRBJ2-7, is DTGVSQNPRHKITKRGQNVTFRCDPISEHNRLYWYRQTLGQGPEFLTYFQNEAQLEKSRLLSDRFSAERPKGSFSTLEIQRTEQGDSAMYLCASSLGIRVGEQYFGPGTRLTVT.

This clone was counted a few times. V usage is TRBV5-1 and J usage is TRBJ2-2; no clear D gene. The CDR3 is 14 amino acids. Germline values: CDR1 SGHRS, CDR2 YFSETQ. The V and J ends lost 1 base and 2 bases respectively, with 6 bases between them. Here the CDR3 DNA reads TGCGCCAGCAGCTTGTGGAGAAACACCGGGGAGCTGTTTTTT. Translating it yields CASSLWRNTGELFF.

The genes are TRBV2 and TRBJ1-1; D is ambiguous. CDR1 and CDR2 from the germline V gene are SNHLY and FYNNEI. The V and J ends lost 4 bases and 0 bases respectively, with 6 bases between them. CDR3 length equals 13 residues. CDR3 region: CASSVDLNTEAFF. The DNA of the CDR3 is TGTGCCAGCAGTGTCGACCTGAACACTGAAGCTTTCTTT.

The chain joins TRBV9 to TRBJ1-2; possible D gene TRBD1, 6 bases. The CDR3 is made up of 13 amino acids. Germline V gives CDR1 SGDLS, CDR2 YYNGEE. V lost 3 bases and J 8 bases, leaving 14 bases between the germline ends. As DNA, the CDR3 is TGTGCCAGCAGCGCCGACAGGCAACGGGGCTACACCTTC. It yields the protein CASSADRQRGYTF. The full variable domain, in which reference TRBV9 and TRBJ1-2 provide the parts outside the CDR3, is DSGVTQTPKHLITATGQRVTLRCSPRSGDLSVYWYQQSLDQGLQFLIQYYNGEERAKGNILERFSAQQFPDLHSELNLSSLELGDSALYFCASSADRQRGYTFGSGTRLTVV.

This clone was counted between two and nine times. The rearrangement joins TRBV27 to TRBJ1-2, with D uncertain. This CDR3 comprises 13 residues. V shed 7 bases and J shed 4 bases, with 13 bases lying between them. Germline V lookup: CDR1 MNHEY, CDR2 SMNVEV (reference sequence). CDR3 in amino acids: CASTNSQFYGYTF. The CDR3 DNA is TGTGCCAGCACGAACAGCCAGTTCTATGGCTACACCTTC.

The sample holds a few counts of this clone. The rearrangement uses TRBV2 and TRBJ2-1, with TRBD2 identical over 11 bases. Germline V lookup: CDR1 SNHLY, CDR2 FYNNEI. The CDR3 totals 14 residues. V trimming: 8 bases; J trimming: 4 bases; junction bases outside the gene matches: 4. The CDR3, as DNA: TGTGCCAGCGGGGGGACTAGCGGATACAATGAGCAGTTCTTC. Protein product: CASGGTSGYNEQFF.

This clone was observed a few times. A junction boundary mismatches the germline segment, possibly from a read error. The V and J genes are TRBV4-1 and TRBJ2-1; tentatively, D is TRBD1 (6 bases). The length of the CDR3 is 13 residues. Per germline, CDR1 MGHRA and CDR2 YSYEKL. DNA for the CDR3: TGCGCCAGCAGCCCACAAGCCGATAAAAAGGGGGTCTTC. This encodes CASSPQADKKGVF.

This clone was seen a few times. The rearrangement links TRBV30 to TRBJ1-2; D uncertain. The CDR3 loop spans 13 amino acids. Germline V gene sequence: CDR1 GTSNPN, CDR2 SVGIG (reference sequence). In DNA form, the CDR3 reads TGTGCTGGAGGTATCTCGGGTTCCCATGGCTACACCTTC. Its translation is CAGGISGSHGYTF.

There are a few counts of this clone. The rearrangement links TRBV13 to TRBJ2-7, with 7 bases matching TRBD1. Germline V gene sequence: CDR1 PRHDT, CDR2 FYEKMQ (reference sequence). After removal of 3 bases from V and 0 bases from J, the junction contained 11 bases not matched to a gene. The CDR3 length is 17 residues. The CDR3 region has the DNA TGTGCCAGCAGCTTTTTTCTACAGGGGAGTAGCTCCTACGAGCAGTACTTC. This codes for CASSFFLQGSSSYEQYF.